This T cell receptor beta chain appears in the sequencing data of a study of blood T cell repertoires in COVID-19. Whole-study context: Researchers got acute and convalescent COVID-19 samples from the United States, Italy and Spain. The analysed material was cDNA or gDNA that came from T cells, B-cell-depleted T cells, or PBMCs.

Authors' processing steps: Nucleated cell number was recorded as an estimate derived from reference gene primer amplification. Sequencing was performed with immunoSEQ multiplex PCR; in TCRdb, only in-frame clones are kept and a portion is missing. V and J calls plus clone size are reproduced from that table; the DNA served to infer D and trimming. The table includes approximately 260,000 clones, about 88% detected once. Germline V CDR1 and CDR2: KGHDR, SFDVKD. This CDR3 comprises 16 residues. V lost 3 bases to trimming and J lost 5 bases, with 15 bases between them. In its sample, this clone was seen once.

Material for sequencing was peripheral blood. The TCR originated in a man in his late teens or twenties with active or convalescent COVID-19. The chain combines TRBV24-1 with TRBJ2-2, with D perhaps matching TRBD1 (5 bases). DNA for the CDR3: TGTGCCACCAGTGATGCGACAGTTTCTCTTACCGGGGAGCTGTTTTTT. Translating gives CATSDATVSLTGELFF.